This TCR beta chain was identified in a study of T cells in tuberculosis. Study results and caveats: Active tuberculosis patients had shorter CDR3-alpha; the beta difference was nonsignificant.

The V end was cut by 4 bases, the J end by 0 bases, with 10 bases between. Germline V gene data show CDR1 as ENHRY and CDR2 as SYGVKD. This CDR3 spans 16 amino acids. Remarks on this clone: Its antigen is not identified.

Each clinical donor contributed on average around 100,000 T cells from unsorted cryopreserved PBMC. Generated by immunoSEQ multiplex PCR, the TCRdb table keeps only in-frame clones and is missing some. The data contain roughly 34,000 clones, 97% of them singletons. Sequencing input: PBMCs. The chain recombines TRBV10-3 with TRBJ2-6; a weak D match, TRBD2 (6 bases). The source is a donor between 5 and 29 years old with latent tuberculosis or without tuberculosis infection. CDR3 region: CAISGGLYSGANVLTF. The CDR3 DNA reads TGTGCCATCAGTGGGGGACTTTACTCTGGGGCCAACGTCCTGACTTTC.